Presented here are 32 T cell receptor beta chains from one specimen sequenced in a study of T cell responses to AZD1222 COVID-19 vaccine. Sequenced by immunoSEQ multiplex PCR; TCRdb stores in-frame clones only, minus some. The data contain under 200,000 clones, around 88% of them singletons. Here the sequenced sample was peripheral blood, taken 28 days after the second AZD1222 dose. The source of these receptors is an adult who received the AZD1222 COVID-19 vaccine.

The CDR3 coding sequence is TGTGCCAGCAGTCTTGGGGCAGGTACGAACTATGGCTACACCTTC. Its translation is CASSLGAGTNYGYTF. The chain carries TRBV6-5 and TRBJ1-2; weak D call: TRBD1 (5 bases). The length of the CDR3 is 15 residues. Trimming took 5 bases from V and 2 from J, leaving 15 bases between them. From germline, CDR1 is MNHEY and CDR2 SVGAGI.

The chain joins TRBV9 to TRBJ1-2, with 7 bases aligning to TRBD1. J was trimmed by 2 bases and V by 0 bases; bases with no gene match: 1. The CDR3 runs 14 residues. Germline V gives CDR1 SGDLS, CDR2 YYNGEE. CDR3 loop: CASSVGGQNYGYTF. The CDR3 DNA reads TGTGCCAGCAGCGTAGGGGGACAGAACTATGGCTACACCTTC.

V is TRBV19 and J is TRBJ1-6; a possible D gene is TRBD1 (6 bases). With 3 bases removed from V and 7 bases from J, the gap between germline ends came to 16 bases. CDR1 is LNHDA and CDR2 is SQIVND in the germline V gene (reference sequence). CDR3 length: 16 residues. CDR3 DNA: TGTGCCAGTAGTATCCCTCCGGACAGTTCGAATTCACCCCTCCACTTT. Its protein product is CASSIPPDSSNSPLHF.

This clone was found once. The chain uses TRBV2 and TRBJ2-6; no firm D call. V was pared by 0 bases and J by 0 bases, with 9 bases between. CDR3 length: 17 amino acids. Germline values: CDR1 SNHLY, CDR2 FYNNEI. In DNA, the CDR3 is TGTGCCAGCAGTGAAGCCCGACGGACCTCTGGGGCCAACGTCCTGACTTTC. Translating gives CASSEARRTSGANVLTF. Filled out from reference TRBV2 and TRBJ2-6, the complete variable domain reads EPEVTQTPSHQVTQMGQEVILRCVPISNHLYFYWYRQILGQKVEFLVSFYNNEISEKSEIFDDQFSVERPDGSNFTLKIRSTKLEDSAMYFCASSEARRTSGANVLTFGAGSRLTVL.

This clone was detected a few times. CDR3 loop: CATARGWGQATYGYTF. The CDR3 nucleotides are TGTGCCACCGCCCGGGGATGGGGACAGGCAACCTATGGCTACACCTTC. This sequence joins TRBV15 and TRBJ1-2; 8 bases are shared with TRBD1. The ends lost 8 bases at V and 4 bases at J; junction bases unmatched: 15. CDR3 length: 16 amino acids. CDR1 is LNHNV and CDR2 is YYDKDF in the germline V gene (reference sequence).

The rearrangement uses TRBV5-4 and TRBJ1-2; D uncertain. V was cut by 4 bases and J by 4 bases, with 14 bases left in between. CDR3 size: 14 residues. Germline CDR1 SGHNT, CDR2 YYREEE (reference sequence). CDR3 amino acids: CASSARDPGYGYTF. In nucleotides, the CDR3 is TGTGCCAGCAGCGCTAGGGATCCGGGCTATGGCTACACCTTC.

This sequence joins TRBV4-1 and TRBJ2-7; possibly TRBD1 for D (6 bases). V dropped 4 bases and J dropped 3 bases, with 13 bases sitting between them. The length of the CDR3 is 14 residues. Germline CDR1 MGHRA, CDR2 YSYEKL. Here the CDR3 DNA reads TGCGCCAGCAGCCCAGACAGGAATTACTACGAGCAGTACTTC. As protein: CASSPDRNYYEQYF.

J is TRBJ2-1 and V is TRBV20-1; perhaps D is TRBD1 or TRBD2 (7 bases each). Germline CDR1 reads DFQATT; CDR2 reads SNEGSKA (reference sequence). The CDR3 length is 15 residues. V lost 3 bases to trimming and J lost 0 bases, with 12 bases between them. Here the CDR3 reads CSASDREGSYNEQFF. CDR3 in DNA: TGCAGTGCTAGTGACAGGGAGGGCTCCTACAATGAGCAGTTCTTC.

The chain is built from TRBV7-9 and TRBJ1-1; no clear D gene. The CDR3 covers 14 residues. Germline CDR1 is SEHNR and CDR2 is FQNEAQ (reference sequence). Trimming removed 7 bases from V and 0 bases from J, with 12 bases in between. CDR3 in DNA: TGTGCCAGCAACCCACAAGAGGTGAACACTGAAGCTTTCTTT. Residues: CASNPQEVNTEAFF.

As for this clone: Different DNA sequences within this sample yield the same CDR3. The rearrangement links TRBV28 to TRBJ1-2; D is unresolved. Germline V gene lookup returns CDR1 MDHEN and CDR2 SYDVKM. This CDR3 has 13 residues. V lost 6 bases and J 2 bases, leaving 10 bases between the germline ends. The CDR3 protein is CASRPGPNYGYTF. Written as DNA, the CDR3 is TGTGCCAGCAGACCCGGGCCCAACTATGGCTACACCTTC.

DNA for the CDR3: TGTGCCAGCAGAGCAGACAGGGGTCGCAATCAGCCCCAGCATTTT. The encoded protein is CASRADRGRNQPQHF. The gene calls are TRBV2 and TRBJ1-5, with TRBD1 matching over 8 bases. Germline CDR1 SNHLY, CDR2 FYNNEI. V gave up 6 bases and J gave up 2 bases; unmatched junction bases: 6. The CDR3 sequence is 15 residues long.

This chain uses TRBV15 with TRBJ1-1; possibly TRBD1 for D (5 bases). Germline V gives CDR1 LNHNV, CDR2 YYDKDF (reference sequence). The germline V and J ends were trimmed by 3 bases and 11 bases, with 13 bases remaining between them. The CDR3 length is 12 residues. The CDR3: CATSSQRGTAFF. As DNA, the CDR3 is TGTGCCACCAGCAGTCAAAGGGGAACGGCTTTCTTT.

This rearrangement joins TRBV7-2 to TRBJ2-5; 9 bases agree with TRBD2. With V trimmed by 5 bases and J by 1 base, 14 bases remained unmatched. The CDR3 is 18 residues long. CDR1 is SGHTA, CDR2 FQGNSA, per germline. The CDR3 is CASSPWGLASGVQETQYF. The DNA of the CDR3 is TGTGCCAGCAGCCCTTGGGGCCTGGCTAGCGGGGTCCAAGAGACCCAGTACTTC.

The chain has TRBV2 and TRBJ2-1; 7 positions agree with TRBD1. This CDR3 has 15 amino acids. Germline V gene sequence: CDR1 SNHLY, CDR2 FYNNEI. The V segment lost 4 bases and the J segment 3 bases; nucleotides outside the gene matches: 6. The CDR3 coding sequence is TGTGCCAGCAGTGTAGACAGGGCCGTCTACAATGAGCAGTTCTTC. Its protein product is CASSVDRAVYNEQFF. The variable domain in full, completed from reference TRBV2 and TRBJ2-1, reads EPEVTQTPSHQVTQMGQEVILRCVPISNHLYFYWYRQILGQKVEFLVSFYNNEISEKSEIFDDQFSVERPDGSNFTLKIRSTKLEDSAMYFCASSVDRAVYNEQFFGPGTRLTVL.

The genes are TRBV4-1 and TRBJ2-3, with 11 bases fitting TRBD2. With V trimmed by 2 bases and J by 8 bases, 9 bases remained unmatched. Per germline, CDR1 MGHRA and CDR2 YSYEKL. This CDR3 has 16 residues. The CDR3 spells CASSQFSGLAAVTQYF. In DNA, the CDR3 is TGCGCCAGCAGCCAATTCTCGGGACTAGCGGCAGTTACGCAGTATTTT.

The chain has TRBV5-1 and TRBJ2-7, with TRBD1 matching over 10 bases. V gave up 3 bases and J gave up 4 bases; unmatched junction bases: 4. Germline assignment: CDR1 SGHRS and CDR2 YFSETQ. The CDR3 length is 14 residues. The CDR3 sequence: CASSSGQGLYEQYF. The CDR3 nucleotides are TGCGCCAGCAGCTCGGGACAGGGGTTATACGAGCAGTACTTC.

V and J are TRBV7-9 and TRBJ1-3, with a tentative D call TRBD1 (5 bases). The CDR3 is 15 amino acids. Deletions cut 5 bases from V and 0 bases from J, with 11 bases between. From germline, CDR1 is SEHNR and CDR2 FQNEAQ (reference sequence). The CDR3 bases are TGTGCCAGCAGCCACGACAGATCCTCTGGAAACACCATATATTTT. Its protein product is CASSHDRSSGNTIYF.

The V and J genes are TRBV4-2 and TRBJ1-2; 11 nucleotides align to TRBD1. This CDR3 has 16 amino acids. V shed 0 bases and J 3 bases; nucleotides not matched to a gene: 3. Germline loops: CDR1 LGHNA, CDR2 YNFKEQ. The CDR3 DNA follows: TGTGCCAGCAGCCAAGAGGAGGGACAGGGGGACTATGGCTACACCTTC. Translated: CASSQEEGQGDYGYTF.

J is TRBJ2-1 and V is TRBV15, with D tentatively TRBD2 (6 bases). The CDR3 sequence is 16 residues long. With 3 bases removed from V and 0 bases from J, the gap between germline ends came to 12 bases. Germline-derived CDR1 and CDR2 are LNHNV and YYDKDF (reference sequence). CDR3 nucleotide sequence: TGTGCCACCAGCAGGGGGACTGAACCCTCCTACAATGAGCAGTTCTTC. It yields the protein CATSRGTEPSYNEQFF. Looking up the rest from reference TRBV15 and TRBJ2-1 gives the full variable domain: DAMVIQNPRYQVTQFGKPVTLSCSQTLNHNVMYWYQQKSSQAPKLLFHYYDKDFNNEADTPDNFQSRRPNTSFCFLDIRSPGLGDTAMYLCATSRGTEPSYNEQFFGPGTRLTVL.

This chain uses TRBV12-3 or TRBV12-4 with TRBJ1-1, with D hard to call. Trimming pared 1 base from V and 2 bases from J, leaving 5 bases between. This CDR3 has 13 amino acids. DNA of the CDR3: TGTGCCAGCAGTTTAGTCTCCAACACTGAAGCTTTCTTT. Translating it yields CASSLVSNTEAFF.

This clone was counted between two and nine times. This chain links TRBV27 with TRBJ2-7; TRBD2 aligns across 8 bases. With V trimmed by 6 bases and J by 7 bases, 11 bases remained unmatched. CDR1 is MNHEY, CDR2 SMNVEV, per germline (reference sequence). The CDR3 is 14 residues long. CDR3 DNA: TGTGCCAGCAGCCCGCAGCCCGGGGGGGCAGAGCAGTACTTC. This gives the protein CASSPQPGGAEQYF.

The chain joins TRBV7-8 to TRBJ1-5; a possible D gene is TRBD1 (5 bases). CDR3 length: 16 amino acids. Germline V gene sequence: CDR1 SGHVS, CDR2 FQNEAQ. V was pared by 0 bases and J by 4 bases, with 13 bases between. The CDR3 coding sequence is TGTGCCAGCAGCTTAGCCGGGCAGGGCTCGAATCAGCCCCAGCATTTT. Translating gives CASSLAGQGSNQPQHF.

The rearrangement joins TRBV3-1 (or the pseudogene TRBV3-2) to TRBJ2-6, with D uncertain. The ends were cut back, 5 bases at V and 0 bases at J, with 8 bases in the middle. CDR3 length equals 15 residues. Germline V gene lookup returns CDR1 LGHDT and CDR2 YNNKEL (reference sequence). DNA of the CDR3: TGTGCCAGCAGCTCCAGTGGCTCTGGGGCCAACGTCCTGACTTTC. It yields the protein CASSSSGSGANVLTF.

V usage is TRBV5-1 and J usage is TRBJ1-5; D remains unclear. The CDR3 covers 15 residues. CDR1 is SGHRS and CDR2 is YFSETQ in the germline V gene. V was pared by 0 bases and J by 0 bases, with 7 bases between. The DNA for the CDR3 is TGCGCCAGCAGCTTGGCCGGGAATAGCAATCAGCCCCAGCATTTT. Residues: CASSLAGNSNQPQHF.

The chain recombines TRBV27 with TRBJ2-1; D remains ambiguous. The germline V gene encodes CDR1 MNHEY and CDR2 SMNVEV (reference sequence). The V gene lost 0 bases and the J gene lost 3 bases, with 6 bases spanning the gap. This CDR3 contains 14 residues. The CDR3 here is CASSLSDIYNEQFF. The CDR3 bases are TGTGCCAGCAGTTTATCTGACATCTACAATGAGCAGTTCTTC.

There are a few counts of this clone. V gene TRBV3-1 (or the pseudogene TRBV3-2) combines with J gene TRBJ2-5; a possible D gene is TRBD2 (6 bases). V lost 4 bases, J lost 7 bases, and 22 bases lay in between. Germline CDR1 and CDR2: LGHDT and YNNKEL (reference sequence). The CDR3 extends over 16 amino acids. CDR3 residues: CASSRRDLAGRGTQYF. CDR3 coding DNA: TGTGCCAGCAGCCGGCGGGACTTAGCAGGCCGTGGGACCCAGTACTTC.

V usage is TRBV7-2 and J usage is TRBJ2-7, with 7 bases that match TRBD2. Germline values: CDR1 SGHTA, CDR2 FQGNSA. Trimming removed 5 bases from V and 4 bases from J; junction bases left unmatched: 5. This CDR3 region has 13 residues. In DNA form, the CDR3 reads TGTGCCAGCAGCGGGGGGGACGGGTACGAGCAGTACTTC. This translates into CASSGGDGYEQYF. The complete variable domain, with remaining parts taken from reference TRBV7-2 and TRBJ2-7, reads GAGVSQSPSNKVTEKGKDVELRCDPISGHTALYWYRQSLGQGLEFLIYFQGNSAPDKSGLPSDRFSAERTGGSVSTLTIQRTQQEDSAVYLCASSGGDGYEQYFGPGTRLTVT.

The V call is TRBV18, the J call TRBJ1-4; D is perhaps TRBD1 (6 bases). The CDR3 spans 15 residues. V dropped 3 bases and J dropped 5 bases, with 13 bases sitting between them. Per germline, CDR1 KGHSH and CDR2 LQKENI. This chain's CDR3 is CASSPQGQPNEKLFF. As DNA, the CDR3 is TGTGCCAGCTCACCCCAGGGACAACCGAATGAAAAACTGTTTTTT.

This rearrangement joins TRBV21-1 to TRBJ1-5; no DNA check was done on the table's D call, TRBD1. TRBV21-1 is a pseudogene. There are 20 residues in the CDR3. The CDR3 loop is CASTPILVGQGRRSNQPQHF. The CDR3 DNA sequence: TGTGCCAGCACCCCCATTTTAGTTGGACAGGGACGACGTAGCAATCAGCCCCAGCATTTT.

The gene calls are TRBV5-1 and TRBJ1-2; no clear D gene. This CDR3 is 14 amino acids long. The V gene lost 1 base and the J gene lost 4 bases, with 11 bases spanning the gap. Germline V CDR1 and CDR2: SGHRS, YFSETQ. The CDR3 DNA is TGCGCCAGCAGCTTGAGCGGCGGAGCCTATGGCTACACCTTC. It specifies CASSLSGGAYGYTF. Based on the CDR3 plus reference TRBV5-1 and TRBJ1-2, the full variable domain is KAGVTQTPRYLIKTRGQQVTLSCSPISGHRSVSWYQQTPGQGLQFLFEYFSETQRNKGNFPGRFSGRQFSNSRSEMNVSTLELGDSALYLCASSLSGGAYGYTFGSGTRLTVV.

V usage is TRBV2 and J usage is TRBJ1-5; D is undetermined. The CDR3 is 13 amino acids. CDR1 is SNHLY and CDR2 is FYNNEI in the germline V gene. Trimming stripped 8 bases from V and 2 bases from J, with 10 bases between. The CDR3 DNA reads as TGTGCCAGCTCGACGGGTGGCAATCAGCCCCAGCATTTT. As protein: CASSTGGNQPQHF.

The V and J genes are TRBV6-1 and TRBJ1-2; D is ambiguous. CDR1 and CDR2 from the germline V gene are MNHNS and SASEGT. V was clipped by 3 bases and J by 5 bases, with 10 bases between them. CDR3 length: 13 amino acids. DNA of the CDR3: TGTGCCAGCAGTGAGGAGTTTTTATATGGCTACACCTTC. Amino acids: CASSEEFLYGYTF.